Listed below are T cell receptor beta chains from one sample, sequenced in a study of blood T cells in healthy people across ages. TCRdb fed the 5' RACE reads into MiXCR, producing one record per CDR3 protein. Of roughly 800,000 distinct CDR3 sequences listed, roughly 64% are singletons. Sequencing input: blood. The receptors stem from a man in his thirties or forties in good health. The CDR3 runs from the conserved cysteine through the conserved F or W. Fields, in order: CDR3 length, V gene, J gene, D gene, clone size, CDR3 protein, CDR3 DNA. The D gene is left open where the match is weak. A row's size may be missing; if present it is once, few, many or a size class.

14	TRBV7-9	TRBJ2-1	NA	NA	CASSLAELYNEQFF	TGTGCCAGCAGCTTAGCCGAGCTCTACAATGAGCAGTTCTTC
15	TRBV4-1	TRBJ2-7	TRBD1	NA	CASSRRTGQLYEQYF	TGCGCCAGCAGCCGACGGACAGGTCAATTGTACGAGCAGTACTTC
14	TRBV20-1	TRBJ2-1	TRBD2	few	CSAAPAGVHNEQFF	TGCAGTGCCGCCCCAGCGGGAGTACACAATGAGCAGTTCTTC
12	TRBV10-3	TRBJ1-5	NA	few	CAISTGNQPQHF	TGTGCCATCAGCACAGGGAATCAGCCCCAGCATTTT
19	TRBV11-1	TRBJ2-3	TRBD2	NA	CASSYSPSWTSGKPDTQYF	TGTGCCAGCAGCTACTCCCCCTCATGGACTAGCGGGAAGCCAGATACGCAGTATTTT
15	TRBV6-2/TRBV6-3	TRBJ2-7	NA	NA	CASRDGGSSYNEQYF	TGTGCCAGCAGAGACGGAGGGAGCTCCTACAATGAGCAGTACTTC
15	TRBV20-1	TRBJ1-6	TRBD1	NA	CSASASDRGISPLHF	TGCAGTGCTAGTGCCTCGGACAGGGGCATTTCACCCCTCCACTTT
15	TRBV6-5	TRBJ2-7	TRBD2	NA	CASRISGLGFYEQYF	TGTGCCAGCAGGATATCGGGACTAGGTTTTTACGAGCAGTACTTC
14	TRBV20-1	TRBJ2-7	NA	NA	CSARDRQSSYEQYF	TGCAGTGCTAGAGATCGGCAGTCCTCCTACGAGCAGTACTTC
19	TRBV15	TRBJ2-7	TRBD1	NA	CATSRDGFVTGLIGYEQYF	TGTGCCACCAGCAGAGATGGCTTCGTGACAGGGCTTATCGGATACGAGCAGTACTTC
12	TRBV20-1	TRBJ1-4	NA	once	CSAMDGGEKLFF	TGCAGTGCTATGGACGGTGGGGAAAAACTGTTTTTT
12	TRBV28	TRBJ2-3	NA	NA	CASSTWGYTQYF	TGTGCCAGCAGTACCTGGGGATATACGCAGTATTTT
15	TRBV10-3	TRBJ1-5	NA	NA	CAISESRQGNQPQHF	TGTGCCATCAGTGAGTCGAGACAGGGCAATCAGCCCCAGCATTTT
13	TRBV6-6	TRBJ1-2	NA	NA	CASSLGLWNGYTF	TGTGCCAGCAGTTTAGGACTATGGAATGGCTACACCTTC
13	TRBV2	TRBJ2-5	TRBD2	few	CASTSGAGETQYF	TGTGCCAGCACTAGCGGGGCAGGAGAGACCCAGTACTTC
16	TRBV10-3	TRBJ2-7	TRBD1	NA	CAISESGTVATYEQYF	TGTGCCATCAGTGAGTCGGGGACAGTGGCAACCTACGAGCAGTACTTC
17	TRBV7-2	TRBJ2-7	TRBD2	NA	CASSLSVGGGAGYEQYF	TGTGCCAGCAGCTTATCGGTGGGGGGGGGTGCGGGCTACGAGCAGTACTTC
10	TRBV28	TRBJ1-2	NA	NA	CASFGDGYTF	TGTGCCAGCTTTGGGGATGGCTACACCTTC
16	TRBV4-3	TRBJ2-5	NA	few	CASSQGALSGQETQYF	TGCGCCAGCAGCCAAGGCGCGTTAAGCGGACAAGAGACCCAGTACTTC
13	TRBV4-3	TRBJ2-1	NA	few	CASSQARLSEQFF	TGCGCCAGCAGCCAAGCCCGTTTGAGTGAGCAGTTCTTC
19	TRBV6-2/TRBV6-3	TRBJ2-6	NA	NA	CASSSSIAMGVFGANVLTF	TGTGCCAGCAGTTCCTCGATCGCGATGGGGGTATTCGGGGCCAACGTCCTGACTTTC
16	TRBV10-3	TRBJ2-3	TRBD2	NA	CAISESGRGITDTQYF	TGTGCCATCAGTGAGTCGGGGAGGGGAATCACAGATACGCAGTATTTT
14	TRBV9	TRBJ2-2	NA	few	CASSVVAERGELFF	TGTGCCAGCAGCGTAGTGGCCGAACGAGGGGAGCTGTTTTTT
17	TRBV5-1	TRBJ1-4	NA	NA	CASSLGNFPATNEKLFF	TGCGCCAGCAGCTTGGGAAATTTTCCTGCAACTAATGAAAAACTGTTTTTT